Below, 26 T cell receptor beta chains from the same sample are listed, as sequenced in a study of CD8+ T cells in alopecia areata. Treatment reported: oral pan-JAK inhibitor, 5-10 mg twice daily. It was cDNA, reverse transcribed from extracted RNA, that served as the sequencing template. Clones were sequenced by immunoSEQ multiplex PCR, and TCRdb holds only the in-frame ones, with some missing. The repertoire consists of 85,000 to 95,000 clones, with just over 70% occurring once and the leading ten covering around 16%. The source material was CD8+ T cells sorted from blood, sampled at week 44, from a patient treated with tofacitinib. The receptors were sampled from a human donor with alopecia areata.

The CDR3 DNA follows: TGCGCCAGCAGCTTGAAACAGGGGAATGGGGATACGCAGTATTTT. It codes for CASSLKQGNGDTQYF. The rearrangement links TRBV5-1 to TRBJ2-3; 7 positions match TRBD1. Per germline, CDR1 SGHRS and CDR2 YFSETQ. Unmatched junction bases numbered 8, after V lost 1 base and J lost 6 bases. This CDR3 region has 15 residues.

The gene calls are TRBV2 and TRBJ2-7; tentatively, D is TRBD1 or TRBD2 (6 bases each). Trimming removed 10 bases from V and 0 bases from J, with 22 bases in between. This CDR3 spans 16 amino acids. CDR1 and CDR2 from the germline V gene are SNHLY and FYNNEI. The CDR3 nucleotides are TGTGCCAACGGGATGGGGGGCAGGTCCAACTCCTACGAGCAGTACTTC. This gives the protein CANGMGGRSNSYEQYF. The full variable domain, completed using reference TRBV2 and TRBJ2-7, is EPEVTQTPSHQVTQMGQEVILRCVPISNHLYFYWYRQILGQKVEFLVSFYNNEISEKSEIFDDQFSVERPDGSNFTLKIRSTKLEDSAMYFCANGMGGRSNSYEQYFGPGTRLTVT.

Written as DNA, the CDR3 is TGTGCCAGTAGTATGTGGCCTAGCGGGGACTACAATGAGCAGTTCTTC. It translates to CASSMWPSGDYNEQFF. The chain links TRBV19 to TRBJ2-1; TRBD2 aligns across 9 bases. Unmatched junction bases numbered 6, after V lost 3 bases and J lost 3 bases. The CDR3 runs 16 residues. Germline V lookup: CDR1 LNHDA, CDR2 SQIVND (reference sequence).

The CDR3 nucleotides read TGTGCCAGCAGCGACCCTACTAGCGCTGACACCGGGGAGCTGTTTTTT. Protein: CASSDPTSADTGELFF. The chain combines TRBV7-3 with TRBJ2-2; TRBD2 matches 7 bases. Germline V gene sequence: CDR1 SGHTA, CDR2 FQGTGA. The trim removed 5 bases at V and 3 bases at J, leaving 9 bases unmatched. The CDR3 has 16 residues.

V and J are TRBV4-3 and TRBJ1-4, with a tentative D call TRBD1 (5 bases). The CDR3 covers 16 residues. CDR1 LGHNA and CDR2 YSLEER come from the germline V gene. The V end lost 0 bases, the J end lost 8 bases, and 16 bases lay between the germline ends. The CDR3 region is CASSQDLGGVEEKLFF. The CDR3 DNA reads as TGCGCCAGCAGCCAAGATTTGGGGGGAGTGGAAGAAAAACTGTTTTTT.

Only a few counts were recorded for this clone. The chain employs TRBV29-1 and TRBJ2-2; 8 bases match TRBD1. The CDR3 is 13 amino acids. The V and J ends lost 4 bases and 7 bases, in that order; junction bases with no gene match: 5. CDR1 and CDR2 from the germline V gene are SQVTM and ANQGSEA. CDR3 sequence: CSVARGQGGELFF. CDR3 nucleotides: TGCAGCGTTGCCAGGGGGCAGGGCGGGGAGCTGTTTTTT.

The chain couples TRBV11-2 to TRBJ1-2, with 10 bases lining up with TRBD1. V shed 4 bases, J shed 6 bases, and the junction held 5 bases outside the gene matches. The germline V gene encodes CDR1 SGHAT and CDR2 FQNNGV. The CDR3 loop spans 14 amino acids. The CDR3 sequence is CASSSGQGMDGYTF. The DNA of the CDR3 is TGTGCCAGCAGCTCGGGACAGGGGATGGATGGCTACACCTTC. The full variable domain, with the rest looked up from reference TRBV11-2 and TRBJ1-2, is EAGVAQSPRYKIIEKRQSVAFWCNPISGHATLYWYQQILGQGPKLLIQFQNNGVVDDSQLPKDRFSAERLKGVDSTLKIQPAKLEDSAVYLCASSSGQGMDGYTFGSGTRLTVV.

The table lists this clone with a few counts. The J gene is TRBJ2-1, the V gene TRBV19, with TRBD2 identical over 9 bases. The CDR3 consists of 14 residues. In germline, CDR1 is LNHDA, CDR2 SQIVND (reference sequence). V dropped 3 bases and J dropped 9; count of bases not matched to a gene: 6. The CDR3, as DNA: TGTGCCAGTAGTATTCTAGCGGGGTCCGGTGAGCAGTTCTTC. It yields the protein CASSILAGSGEQFF.

The chain recombines TRBV6-5 with TRBJ1-2; a possible D gene is TRBD1 (6 bases). Per germline, CDR1 MNHEY and CDR2 SVGAGI. The CDR3 extends over 15 amino acids. The V end lost 0 bases, the J end lost 4 bases, and 12 bases lay between the germline ends. The CDR3 coding sequence is TGTGCCAGCAGTTACTCGGGGGGACACCGCTATGGCTACACCTTC. As protein: CASSYSGGHRYGYTF.

CDR3 loop: CASSRSVNSPLHF. The CDR3 coding sequence is TGTGCCAGCAGTCGGTCCGTTAATTCACCCCTCCACTTT. The rearrangement joins TRBV27 to TRBJ1-6, with D unresolved. CDR3 length equals 13 residues. V shed 5 bases and J shed 6 bases, with 8 bases lying between them. The V gene's germline CDR1 is MNHEY and CDR2 SMNVEV (reference sequence).

The chain uses TRBV4-1 and TRBJ1-1; possible D gene TRBD1, 5 bases. The V end lost 1 base, the J end lost 4 bases, and 16 bases lay between the germline ends. This CDR3 region has 16 residues. In germline, CDR1 is MGHRA, CDR2 YSYEKL. The DNA for the CDR3 is TGCGCCAGCAGCCAAGGACAAGGTACAGGTGGCACTGAAGCTTTCTTT. Protein: CASSQGQGTGGTEAFF.

The chain joins TRBV7-9 to TRBJ1-2, with 7 positions matching TRBD1. The V gene end was trimmed by 0 bases and the J gene end by 7 bases; junction bases not matched to a gene: 2. This CDR3 is built from 13 residues. Germline CDR1 and CDR2: SEHNR and FQNEAQ (reference sequence). The CDR3 DNA reads TGTGCCAGCAGCTTAGCGGCAGGGGGTGGCTACACCTTC. Translating it yields CASSLAAGGGYTF.

This clone has a handful of counts. The chain uses TRBV29-1 and TRBJ1-2; tentatively, D is TRBD1 (5 bases). Germline V gives CDR1 SQVTM, CDR2 ANQGSEA. V lost 3 bases and J lost 4, with 6 bases in between. This CDR3 is 11 amino acids long. The CDR3 DNA reads TGCAGCGTTGACGGGACCTATGGCTACACCTTC. Its translation: CSVDGTYGYTF.

The J gene is TRBJ2-7, the V gene TRBV6-1, with D perhaps TRBD1 (6 bases). The CDR3 has 16 residues. The V gene lost 4 bases and the J gene lost 1 base, with 17 bases spanning the gap. Germline V lookup: CDR1 MNHNS, CDR2 SASEGT. The CDR3 sequence: CASSALTGDRSYEQYF. As DNA, the CDR3 is TGTGCCAGCAGTGCCCTGACAGGAGATAGATCCTACGAGCAGTACTTC.

The chain joins TRBV4-3 to TRBJ1-1; a possible D gene is TRBD1 (5 bases). The CDR3 has 15 amino acids. Germline lookup yields CDR1 LGHNA and CDR2 YSLEER. V shed 0 bases and J shed 1 base, with 9 bases lying between them. Here the CDR3 DNA reads TGCGCCAGCAGCCAAGATCATGGGGCGAACACTGAAGCTTTCTTT. Its translation is CASSQDHGANTEAFF.

This clone was seen a few times. The V gene is TRBV30, the J gene TRBJ2-1; 15 bases align to TRBD2. The trim removed 1 base at V and 9 bases at J, leaving 13 bases unmatched. Germline loops: CDR1 GTSNPN, CDR2 SVGIG (reference sequence). This CDR3 spans 18 amino acids. As DNA, the CDR3 is TGTGCCTGGAGTGGGGCGGGACTAGCGGGGGGTCCCTTCCCTGAGCAGTTCTTC. Protein: CAWSGAGLAGGPFPEQFF.

The rearrangement links TRBV15 to TRBJ1-6; D remains ambiguous. Germline CDR1 is LNHNV and CDR2 is YYDKDF (reference sequence). The CDR3 sequence is 15 residues long. Trimming pared 0 bases from V and 8 bases from J, leaving 11 bases between. The DNA for the CDR3 is TGTGCCACCAGCAGAGATAGACGAGAGGATTCACCCCTCCACTTT. Protein sequence: CATSRDRREDSPLHF.

The rearrangement uses TRBV20-1 and TRBJ2-1; D unclear. CDR3 size: 10 residues. Germline values: CDR1 DFQATT, CDR2 SNEGSKA (reference sequence). Trimming took 6 bases from V and 1 from J, leaving 1 base between them. CDR3 in amino acids: CSASYNEQFF. DNA for the CDR3: TGCAGTGCGTCCTACAATGAGCAGTTCTTC.

The chain employs TRBV11-2 and TRBJ1-1; D perhaps matches TRBD1 (5 bases). Per germline, CDR1 SGHAT and CDR2 FQNNGV. CDR3 length: 12 residues. Trimming took 5 bases from V and 6 from J, leaving 10 bases between them. The CDR3 protein is CASSPGPPEAFF. CDR3 coding DNA: TGTGCCAGCAGCCCGGGACCTCCTGAAGCTTTCTTT.

The rearrangement uses TRBV5-6 and TRBJ2-1; 8 nucleotides line up with TRBD2. V lost 0 bases, J lost 9 bases, and 5 bases stayed unmatched. The CDR3 spans 14 residues. Germline values: CDR1 SGHDT, CDR2 YYEEEE. CDR3 in amino acids: CASSLGLATTEQFF. In DNA form, the CDR3 reads TGTGCCAGCAGCTTGGGACTAGCGACTACTGAGCAGTTCTTC.

The chain couples TRBV27 to TRBJ1-1; no clear D gene. V shed 7 bases and J shed 3 bases, with 18 bases lying between them. Per the germline V gene, CDR1 is MNHEY and CDR2 is SMNVEV (reference sequence). This CDR3 is 15 amino acids long. The DNA of the CDR3 is TGTGCCAGCATTCGCAATACACCGGAAGACACTGAAGCTTTCTTT. Translating it yields CASIRNTPEDTEAFF.

This rearrangement joins TRBV15 to TRBJ2-7; 7 positions match TRBD1. Germline CDR1 is LNHNV and CDR2 is YYDKDF (reference sequence). The CDR3 covers 16 residues. With V trimmed by 0 bases and J by 2 bases, 7 bases remained unmatched. The CDR3 protein is CATSRDPDREPYEQYF. The CDR3, as DNA: TGTGCCACCAGCAGAGATCCAGACAGGGAGCCCTACGAGCAGTACTTC.

CDR3 DNA: TGTGCCAGCAGCCCTAGCGGGTCAGGGGATGGCTACACCTTC. Its translation is CASSPSGSGDGYTF. This chain links TRBV11-2 with TRBJ1-2; a weak D match, TRBD1 (6 bases). The CDR3 is made up of 14 amino acids. The ends were cut back, 5 bases at V and 6 bases at J, with 16 bases in the middle. Per germline, CDR1 SGHAT and CDR2 FQNNGV.

On this clone itself: The sample holds other DNA sequences that translate to the same CDR3. The chain recombines TRBV6-6 with TRBJ2-2; D may be TRBD2 (6 bases). The germline V gene encodes CDR1 MNHNY and CDR2 SVGAGI (reference sequence). The CDR3 covers 15 residues. V lost 2 bases, J lost 1 base, and 8 bases lay in between. CDR3 amino acids: CASSYSGLNTGELFF. CDR3 coding DNA: TGTGCCAGCAGTTACAGCGGGTTGAACACCGGGGAGCTGTTTTTT.

A single count supports this clone. This chain uses TRBV11-2 with TRBJ2-1, with 11 positions matching TRBD2. In germline, CDR1 is SGHAT, CDR2 FQNNGV. V lost 6 bases to trimming and J lost 3 bases; unmatched junction nucleotides: 13. There are 18 residues in the CDR3. CDR3 bases: TGTGCCAGCAGTTCCGGGACTAGCGGACCGGGGAGCTACAATGAGCAGTTCTTC. Its translation is CASSSGTSGPGSYNEQFF.

V is TRBV9 and J is TRBJ2-7; 11 bases agree with TRBD2. CDR1 is SGDLS, CDR2 YYNGEE, per germline. After removal of 4 bases from V and 0 bases from J, the junction contained 3 bases not matched to a gene. The CDR3 spans 15 residues. This chain's CDR3 is CASSPSGGHSYEQYF. The DNA for the CDR3 is TGTGCCAGCAGCCCTAGCGGGGGGCACTCCTACGAGCAGTACTTC.